The sequence of this T cell receptor beta chain was determined in a study of T cell responses to AZD1222 COVID-19 vaccine (dated by TCRdb to 2020 to 2022). Describing the broader study: A total of about 230 trial participants underwent TCR sequencing, of whom some 210 received two doses of AZD1222 and some 26 received two doses of the MenACWY control vaccine. Trial participants were enrolled by age into 18-55, 56-69 and 70-plus year subgroups, with roughly 160, 29 and 62 TCR-sequenced participants respectively.

The label giving this sample's time point can be read as: about 28 days (+/-7) after the second vaccine dose. AZD1222 recipients whose second dose came at about 4 weeks and those whose second dose came at about 12 weeks were combined into one group, since spike-specific TCR depth and breadth did not differ between the two schedules. Samples from vaccinated people were obtained from the UK trials COV001 and COV002, which included a single-blind randomized controlled phase 2/3 trial of AZD1222 (ChAdOx1 nCoV-19) in healthy adults. For TCRbeta chain sequencing, PBMC samples were collected from trial participants at day 0 and at day 28 after the second dose. V drops 7 bases and J drops 6 bases, leaving 13 bases in between. CDR1 and CDR2 were assigned from the germline V gene (reference sequence) as LNHDA and SQIVND. The CDR3 goes from the cysteine to the phenylalanine over 14 residues. Of all the DNA, just the CDR3 is kept, 42 bases in frame from base 1.

Turning to this clone: What antigen it recognizes has not been identified. Within one base of it there is no much larger clone, and no base qualities were kept.

Findings and caveats that apply to the study as a whole: The 56-69-year group was small, and its depth increase did not reach significance, likely because of low power. Because no day 14 peak-response samples were available, repertoires were characterized only after the peak T cell response. The whole spike protein was spanned by vaccine-associated CD4 TCRs, and dominant responses were seen in regions 160-218 and 743-854. Participants were mostly white British and included more females than males, and it was suggested by the authors that clonal diversity may have been underestimated. After two AZD1222 doses, both the breadth and the depth of spike-specific TCRs were significantly higher than at day 0 and than in MenACWY recipients. Reportedly, almost half of the unique spike-specific TCRs recognized epitopes lying outside the regions that are mutated in the B.1.351 and B.1.1.7 variants. Conclusions about previously exposed vaccinees are limited, since just a handful of AZD1222 recipients were seropositive for SARS-CoV-2 at baseline.

The CDR3 regions of human TCRbeta chains were analyzed by immunosequencing. Turning to the authors' computational methods: TCRs in the repertoires were matched against a reference library of SARS-CoV-2-specific TCRs that had been generated with the MIRA antigen-specificity platform. Breadth meant the fraction of unique TCRs that were SARS-CoV-2-associated, whereas depth meant the fraction of total T cells that were SARS-CoV-2-associated. Each spike-specific TCR was assigned to its reactive spike region and to a CD4 or CD8 class using the MIRA data. Log10-transformed breadth and depth values were compared by one-way ANOVA with Sidak's multiple comparisons tests. This immuneACCESS table, as held by TCRdb, lists in-frame sequences with V and J called but not all clones. Of the missing ones, under half trace to an unresolved V gene in checked studies; the others have no known cause. V and J calls plus clone size are reproduced from that table; the DNA served to infer D and trimming. This sample holds approximately 110,000 clones; roughly 87% were observed only once. The leading ten clones occupy about 2.5% of the sample.

The source of this sequence is an adult who received the AZD1222 COVID-19 vaccine. Here the chain combines TRBV19 and TRBJ1-6, and perhaps TRBD1 as D gene, on 5 matching bases. This specimen was peripheral blood, taken 28 days after the second AZD1222 dose. The CDR3: CASTPGLINSPLHF. In nucleotides, the sequence is TGTGCCAGTACCCCGGGACTTATTAATTCACCCCTCCACTTT. Reference TRBV19 and TRBJ1-6 proteins supply the regions before and after the CDR3; the full variable domain is: DGGITQSPKYLFRKEGQNVTLSCEQNLNHDAMYWYRQDPGQGLRLIYYSQIVNDFQKGDIAEGYSVSREKKESFPLTVTSAQKNPTAFYLCASTPGLINSPLHFGNGTRLTVT.